This TCR beta chain was documented in a study of early T cells in non-severe SARS-CoV-2 infection (dated by TCRdb to the early 2020s). Regarding the study in general: Because TCR sequencing relied on bulk RNA taken from unsorted whole blood, pairing of alpha and beta chains was not possible.

This was a case-control study nested in a cohort of healthcare workers in London, UK, who had nasopharyngeal swab PCR tests and blood samples taken every week. Healthcare workers were recruited between 23 and 31 March 2020, during the week of the UK lockdown, and were followed weekly for up to about 16 weeks. This clonotype has just a few counts. It lacks a known antigen. Base qualities were left out, and no much larger clone turns up one base away. Receptor amplification or capture employed 5' RACE. Instrument used: NextSeq 500. In the TCR library protocol, unique molecular identifiers were attached to individual cDNA molecules to correct for PCR bias and sequencing error. TCR alpha and beta chains were both sequenced, and the abundances of alpha and beta sequences in each sample were closely correlated with each other. The original methods were these. Decombinator V4 was used to annotate the V gene, J gene and CDR3 of the TCR sequences. TCRs were defined as expanded if a significant change between any two time points was detected under a Poisson model with p below 0.0001. Abundances of TCRs were expressed as counts per million after normalisation to the total number of TCRs sequenced in each sample. VDJdb, accessed on 1 November 2021, was searched for TCRs annotated for CMV, EBV and SARS-CoV-2, and TCRs annotated for more than one antigen were excluded. Starting from the raw public reads, TCRdb applied fastp trimming at Q25, assembled clones with MiXCR and retained in-frame beta chains. Rows with a matching CDR3 protein are joined into one entry that keeps the most common DNA and genes. The V and J calls come from TCRdb's annotation, not from the publication. The sample table records fewer than 75,000 distinct CDR3 sequences; just over 20% of these occur just once. The ten largest account for about 17% of the sample.

Points the paper makes about the study in general: VDJdb matching was skewed toward anti-spike CD8 responses and likely underestimated virus-specific expansions by missing private and CD4 specificities.

Sequencing used whole blood, obtained at baseline. The TCR was taken from an adult who was a healthcare worker with PCR-confirmed SARS-CoV-2 infection or an uninfected control (not recorded which).

The CDR3 loop reads CSASPSGGRGGTDTQYF. The sequenced DNA is TGCAGTGCTAGTCCTAGCGGGGGGCGAGGAGGGACAGATACGCAGTATTTT. The rearrangement combines TRBV20-1 with TRBJ2-3, and 11 junctional nucleotides match TRBD2. Reading the germline V gene (reference sequence) gives CDR1 DFQATT and CDR2 SNEGSKA. Trimmed from V: 3 bases; trimmed from J: 3 bases; junction bases lacking a gene match: 11. The CDR3, from cysteine to phenylalanine, totals 17 residues. Only the CDR3 region is kept as DNA, spanning 51 bases read in frame from base 1.